A selection of T cell receptor beta chains follows, all from one sample in a study of tumor-infiltrating lymphocytes in primary liver carcinoma. TCRdb re-called the multiplex PCR reads with MiXCR, one entry per CDR3 protein. The repertoire has some 180,000 distinct CDR3 sequences, roughly three fifths of them found once; the top ten carry around three quarters. Sequenced input: peripheral blood. These receptor sequences come from a man aged 35 to 55 with primary liver carcinoma and hepatitis B virus infection. The CDR3 runs from the conserved cysteine through the conserved F or W. The order of the fields is CDR3 length, J gene, V gene, D gene, clone size, CDR3 protein, CDR3 DNA. A D gene is named only where the DNA matches it firmly. Expanded clones get a size class; other rows say once, few or many, or leave the size out.

>14|TRBJ2-7|TRBV7-8|NA|NA
CASSLLTDSYEQHF
TGTGCCAGCAGCTTGCTAACGGACTCCTACGAGCAGCACTTC
>14|TRBJ2-2|TRBV5-6|NA|NA
CANSSYRVPGELFF
TGTGCCAACAGCTCCTACAGGGTTCCCGGGGAGCTGTTTTTT
>15|TRBJ1-1|TRBV28|NA|NA
CASSPIGGTNTEAFF
TGTGCCAGCAGTCCAATCGGGGGAACGAACACTGAAGCTTTCTTT
>14|TRBJ1-1|TRBV6-1|NA|NA
CASSQDHANTEAFF
TGTGCCAGCTCTCAAGATCATGCGAACACTGAAGCTTTCTTT
>16|TRBJ2-2|TRBV6-1|TRBD2|NA
CASGGLAGANTGELFF
TGTGCCAGCGGGGGACTAGCGGGCGCGAACACCGGGGAGCTGTTTTTT
>15|TRBJ1-1|TRBV7-9|NA|NA
CASSLGAGWHTEAFF
TGTGCCAGCAGCTTAGGTGCAGGGTGGCACACTGAAGCTTTCTTT
>14|TRBJ1-1|TRBV28|NA|NA
CASSFGYGDTEAFF
TGTGCCAGCAGTTTTGGGTACGGGGACACTGAAGCTTTCTTT
>14|TRBJ2-7|TRBV4-1|TRBD1|few
CASSHAGTGYEQYF
TGCGCCAGCAGCCACGCCGGGACAGGCTACGAGCAGTACTTC
>16|TRBJ2-1|TRBV5-4|TRBD1|NA
CASSRGGQGTHNEQFF
TGTGCCAGCAGCCGGGGAGGACAGGGTACCCACAATGAGCAGTTCTTC
>13|TRBJ2-5|TRBV5-4|NA|once
CASSRGAQETQYF
TGTGCCAGCAGCCGCGGGGCGCAAGAGACCCAGTACTTC
>13|TRBJ1-2|TRBV24-1|NA|NA
CATSGGGSYGYTF
TGTGCCACCAGTGGTGGCGGATCCTATGGCTACACCTTC
>16|TRBJ2-7|TRBV5-1|TRBD1|few
CASSPRGTGGTYEQYF
TGCGCCAGCAGCCCACGAGGGACAGGGGGTACCTACGAGCAGTACTTC
>13|TRBJ2-7|TRBV6-5|NA|NA
CASSSTGTQKQYF
TGTGCCAGCAGTAGCACCGGAACTCAGAAGCAGTACTTC
>14|TRBJ2-3|TRBV29-1|TRBD2|many
CSVPTSGATDTQYF
TGCAGCGTGCCGACTAGCGGAGCCACAGATACGCAGTATTTT
>14|TRBJ2-3|TRBV29-1|TRBD1|many
CSVSPSTGGDTQYF
TGCAGCGTTTCTCCCTCAACAGGGGGCGACACGCAGTATTTT
>13|TRBJ1-1|TRBV12-3/TRBV12-4|NA|NA
CASSIQTNTEAFF
TGTGCCAGCAGCATACAGACGAACACTGAAGCTTTCTTT
>13|TRBJ1-1|TRBV6-5|NA|few
CASSYRENAEAFF
TGTGCCAGCAGTTACCGGGAAAACGCTGAAGCTTTCTTT
>15|TRBJ2-5|TRBV4-1|TRBD1|NA
CASSHDDRGGETQYF
TGCGCCAGCAGCCACGACGACAGGGGGGGAGAGACCCAGTACTTC
>18|TRBJ2-1|TRBV11-2|TRBD2|once
CASSQGTLAGGPNNEQFF
TGTGCCAGCAGCCAAGGGACCCTAGCGGGAGGGCCTAATAATGAGCAGTTCTTC
>12|TRBJ2-7|TRBV10-2|TRBD1|NA
CASTTGNYEQYF
TGCGCCAGCACGACAGGGAACTACGAGCAGTACTTC
>15|TRBJ2-5|TRBV10-2|TRBD1|few
CASSESGTEEGTQYF
TGCGCCAGCAGTGAATCCGGGACAGAAGAGGGGACCCAGTACTTC
>20|TRBJ2-6|TRBV5-4|TRBD2|few
CASSLDAGTSGLSGANVLTF
TGTGCCAGCAGCTTGGATGCCGGGACTAGCGGGCTCTCTGGGGCCAACGTCCTGACTTTC
>12|TRBJ2-5|TRBV29-1|NA|NA
CSAGESRWTQYF
TGCAGCGCCGGGGAGAGCAGGTGGACCCAGTACTTC
>15|TRBJ2-3|TRBV29-1|TRBD2|NA
CSVRVSGRATDTQYF
TGCAGCGTTCGGGTTAGCGGGAGGGCCACAGATACGCAGTATTTT
>14|TRBJ2-1|TRBV11-2|NA|NA
CTSSLAQGGNEQLF
TGTACCAGCAGCTTAGCACAGGGAGGGAATGAGCAGCTCTTC